The TCR beta chain described here comes from a study of PD-1 and CTLA-4 blockade in melanoma. Generated by immunoSEQ multiplex PCR, the TCRdb table keeps only in-frame clones and is missing some. The repertoire includes approximately 17,000 clones, 65% to 85% of them detected once, and about a sixth sits in the top ten. Here the sequenced sample was CD8+ T cells from peripheral blood, taken before anti-PD-1 treatment. This sequence was found in a human donor with melanoma.

This CDR3 is CASSLKRGRELFF. CDR3 DNA: TGTGCCAGCAGTTTAAAGAGGGGGCGGGAGCTGTTTTTT. The rearrangement links TRBV27 to TRBJ2-2; TRBD1 agrees at 7 bases. The CDR3 is made up of 13 amino acids. V gave up 2 bases and J gave up 9 bases; unmatched junction bases: 3. CDR1 and CDR2 from the germline V gene are MNHEY and SMNVEV (reference sequence).